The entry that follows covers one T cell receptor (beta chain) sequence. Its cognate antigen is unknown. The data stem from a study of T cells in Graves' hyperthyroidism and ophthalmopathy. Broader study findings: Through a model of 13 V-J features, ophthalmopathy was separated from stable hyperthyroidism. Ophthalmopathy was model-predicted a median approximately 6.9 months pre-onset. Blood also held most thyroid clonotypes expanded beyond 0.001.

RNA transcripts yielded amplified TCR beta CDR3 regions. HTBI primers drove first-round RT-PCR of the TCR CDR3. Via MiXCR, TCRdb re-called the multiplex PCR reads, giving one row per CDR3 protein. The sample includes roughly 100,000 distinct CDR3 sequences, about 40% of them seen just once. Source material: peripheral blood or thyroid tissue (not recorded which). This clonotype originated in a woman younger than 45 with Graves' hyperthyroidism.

The CDR3 loop is CASSFGTGAQPLHF. As DNA, the CDR3 is TGTGCCAGCAGCTTCGGGACAGGGGCTCAGCCCCTCCACTTT. This chain links TRBV5-5 with TRBJ1-6; TRBD1 agrees at 10 bases. Looked up from germline, CDR1 is SGHKS and CDR2 is YYEKEE (reference sequence). CDR3 length: 14 amino acids. Trimming cost V 2 bases and J 13 bases; bases outside gene matches: 6.